This entry features one TCR beta chain sequence. No antigen is known for it. Germline trimming cut 2 bases from V and 6 bases from J; bases unmatched to any gene: 7. Germline-derived CDR1 and CDR2 are KGHSH and LQKENI. The CDR3 consists of 17 residues. This record comes from a study of identifying expanded T cells in peripheral blood. Overall study results and limits: Technical replicates showed roughly 1.2 changed clones; around 2 weeks about 16; four weeks 19.

Measured with immunoSEQ multiplex PCR; TCRdb has only the in-frame clones, and not every one. The repertoire holds over 80,000 clones, with approximately 86% as singletons. Healthy donors had no documented immune events, such as infections, while sampled. The chain combines TRBV18 with TRBJ1-6, with 10 positions matching TRBD1. The TCR was taken from a person aged 18 to 70 in good health. Material: blood. CDR3 DNA: TGTGCCAGCTCACCAACAGGACAGGGGGGGGGTAATTCACCCCTCCACTTT. Protein: CASSPTGQGGGNSPLHF.